These 30 T cell receptor beta chains came from one sample sequenced in a study of control samples from healthy donors and cancer patients. Sequencing used immunoSEQ multiplex PCR; TCRdb keeps in-frame clones, though not all of them. The sample yields under 85,000 clones, approximately 94% seen once. The sample taken for sequencing was PBMCs. These receptor sequences come from a woman between 40 and 55 years old with lung cancer.

This sequence joins TRBV3-1 (or the pseudogene TRBV3-2) and TRBJ2-5, with 8 bases matching TRBD2. The V gene's germline CDR1 is LGHDT and CDR2 YNNKEL (reference sequence). The CDR3 has 15 residues. V shed 4 bases, J shed 4 bases, and the junction held 8 bases outside the gene matches. The CDR3 DNA is TGTGCCAGCAGCCCGCTAGGACTAGCCGCAGAGACCCAGTACTTC. Amino acid sequence: CASSPLGLAAETQYF.

The CDR3 DNA reads as TGTGCCAGCAGTTACTCGTCAGGGGTCTATGGCTACACCTTC. Translated: CASSYSSGVYGYTF. The chain joins TRBV6-5 to TRBJ1-2; D perhaps matches TRBD1 (6 bases). The CDR3 is 14 amino acids. Germline CDR1 reads MNHEY; CDR2 reads SVGAGI. V shed 0 bases and J shed 4 bases, with 9 bases lying between them.

The V and J genes are TRBV4-1 and TRBJ2-1, with TRBD2 as a possible D gene (5 bases). In germline, CDR1 is MGHRA, CDR2 YSYEKL. The CDR3 is 13 residues long. V lost 0 bases and J 15 bases, leaving 15 bases between the germline ends. For the CDR3, the DNA is TGCGCCAGCAGCCAAGAAGAGGGCGGTCTGGGGTTCTTC. It translates to CASSQEEGGLGFF.

The rearrangement joins TRBV27 to TRBJ2-1; 13 nucleotides match TRBD2. The CDR3 sequence is 15 residues long. CDR1 MNHEY and CDR2 SMNVEV come from the germline V gene (reference sequence). J gave up 7 bases and V 5 bases, and 5 bases lay outside the gene matches. CDR3 protein: CASSMGLAGLNEQFF. The CDR3 DNA reads TGTGCCAGCAGTATGGGACTAGCGGGGTTAAATGAGCAGTTCTTC.

This chain connects TRBV10-1 to TRBJ1-1; the D gene is possibly TRBD1 (5 bases). This CDR3 comprises 14 residues. With 4 bases removed from V and 3 bases from J, the gap between germline ends came to 12 bases. CDR1 and CDR2 (germline): WNHNN, SYGVQD (reference sequence). Here the CDR3 reads CASSGSKGHTEAFF. In nucleotides, the CDR3 is TGCGCCAGCAGTGGAAGTAAGGGGCACACTGAAGCTTTCTTT.

This sequence joins TRBV19 and TRBJ2-4, with D unclear. Trimming took off 5 bases at V and 10 bases at J, with 18 bases between the two ends. The CDR3 runs to 14 residues. Germline CDR1 reads LNHDA; CDR2 reads SQIVND (reference sequence). CDR3 in amino acids: CASSVGPGPRIQYF. CDR3 coding DNA: TGTGCCAGTAGTGTCGGCCCGGGTCCGAGGATTCAGTACTTC.

The chain couples TRBV19 to TRBJ1-5; D call uncertain. This CDR3 is 15 amino acids long. CDR1 and CDR2 (germline): LNHDA, SQIVND (reference sequence). Trimming took off 9 bases at V and 6 bases at J, with 21 bases between the two ends. DNA of the CDR3: TGTGCCAGCAGAACAACGGGCAGTCCAAGTCAGCCCCAGCATTTT. Translation: CASRTTGSPSQPQHF.

The V gene is TRBV3-1 (or the pseudogene TRBV3-2), the J gene TRBJ1-5; D not certain. The CDR3 contains 13 residues. V lost 3 bases, J lost 4 bases, and 7 bases lay in between. In germline, CDR1 is LGHDT, CDR2 YNNKEL (reference sequence). The DNA of the CDR3 is TGTGCCAGCAGCCACTGGGATAATCAGCCCCAGCATTTT. Translating gives CASSHWDNQPQHF.

The chain recombines TRBV9 with TRBJ1-4; D gene uncertain. V shed 4 bases and J shed 3 bases, with 16 bases lying between them. The CDR3 is 16 residues long. CDR1 SGDLS and CDR2 YYNGEE come from the germline V gene. CDR3 sequence (DNA): TGTGCCAGCAGCACATCATCCGGAGCGGCTAATGAAAAACTGTTTTTT. Translated, it gives CASSTSSGAANEKLFF.

The chain carries TRBV4-1 and TRBJ2-5; 8 positions match TRBD1. After removal of 7 bases from V and 1 base from J, the junction contained 11 bases not matched to a gene. The length of the CDR3 is 16 residues. CDR1 is MGHRA, CDR2 YSYEKL, per germline. CDR3 DNA: TGCGCCAGCAAACGCGGACAGGGAAATCCCCAAGAGACCCAGTACTTC. Its translation is CASKRGQGNPQETQYF.

The J gene is TRBJ1-1, the V gene TRBV28, with 10 positions matching TRBD1. The germline V gene encodes CDR1 MDHEN and CDR2 SYDVKM. V trimming: 6 bases; J trimming: 0 bases; junction bases outside the gene matches: 4. CDR3 length: 15 residues. CDR3 DNA: TGTGCCAGCAGACGACAGGGGGCCCTGAACACTGAAGCTTTCTTT. Translated: CASRRQGALNTEAFF.

The rearrangement links TRBV5-1 to TRBJ1-2; maybe TRBD1 (5 bases). The ends were cut back, 4 bases at V and 0 bases at J, with 7 bases in the middle. This CDR3 spans 13 amino acids. Germline values: CDR1 SGHRS, CDR2 YFSETQ. CDR3 loop: CASSRDPNYGYTF. In nucleotides, the CDR3 is TGCGCCAGCAGCAGGGACCCTAACTATGGCTACACCTTC.

The CDR3 region is CASSPPVAGNTGELFF. The CDR3 bases are TGTGCCAGCAGCCCACCAGTAGCGGGAAACACCGGGGAGCTGTTTTTT. This chain joins TRBV11-2 and TRBJ2-2; 8 bases match TRBD2. Germline CDR1 and CDR2: SGHAT and FQNNGV. The CDR3 is made up of 16 amino acids. V dropped 5 bases and J dropped 2; count of bases not matched to a gene: 7.

V is TRBV2 and J is TRBJ2-2, with 7 bases lining up with TRBD1. Trimming took 5 bases from V and 7 from J; bases not matched to a gene: 10. The CDR3 is 15 residues long. CDR1 and CDR2 (germline): SNHLY, FYNNEI. The CDR3 spells CASSYDRVVSGELFF. CDR3 nucleotides: TGTGCCAGCAGTTATGACAGGGTAGTCAGCGGGGAGCTGTTTTTT.

The chain employs TRBV19 and TRBJ1-1; D is unclear. V was cut by 1 base and J by 1 base, with 4 bases left in between. Germline CDR1 and CDR2: LNHDA and SQIVND (reference sequence). The CDR3 covers 13 residues. The CDR3 nucleotides are TGTGCCAGTAGTATAGGACAGAACACTGAAGCTTTCTTT. Translated: CASSIGQNTEAFF.

This clone was seen more than once but under ten times. V and J are TRBV15 and TRBJ1-2; 7 nucleotides align to TRBD1. The CDR3 spans 13 residues. V trimming: 4 bases; J trimming: 7 bases; junction bases outside the gene matches: 6. The V gene's germline CDR1 is LNHNV and CDR2 YYDKDF (reference sequence). CDR3 amino acids: CATSTGGQGGYTF. For the CDR3, the DNA is TGTGCCACCAGCACAGGGGGGCAAGGTGGCTACACCTTC.

This chain joins TRBV5-4 and TRBJ1-1; 7 bases agree with TRBD1. The germline gives CDR1 SGHNT, CDR2 YYREEE (reference sequence). V trimming: 4 bases; J trimming: 0 bases; junction bases outside the gene matches: 6. This CDR3 is built from 15 residues. The CDR3 region is CASSPRQGLNTEAFF. The CDR3 nucleotides are TGTGCCAGCAGCCCTAGACAGGGACTGAACACTGAAGCTTTCTTT.

The chain couples TRBV7-9 to TRBJ2-3, with 9 bases aligning to TRBD2. The CDR3 is made up of 15 amino acids. The V gene end was trimmed by 5 bases and the J gene end by 6 bases; junction bases not matched to a gene: 9. Per germline, CDR1 SEHNR and CDR2 FQNEAQ (reference sequence). The CDR3 protein is CASSASGEEGDTQYF. CDR3 DNA: TGTGCCAGCAGCGCTAGCGGGGAGGAGGGGGATACGCAGTATTTT. Looking up the rest from reference TRBV7-9 and TRBJ2-3 gives the full variable domain: DTGVSQNPRHKITKRGQNVTFRCDPISEHNRLYWYRQTLGQGPEFLTYFQNEAQLEKSRLLSDRFSAERPKGSFSTLEIQRTEQGDSAMYLCASSASGEEGDTQYFGPGTRLTVL.

The rearrangement uses TRBV6-6 and TRBJ1-5; D gene ambiguous. Trimming stripped 6 bases from V and 10 bases from J, with 13 bases between. Looked up from germline, CDR1 is MNHNY and CDR2 is SVGAGI (reference sequence). CDR3 length: 12 residues. CDR3 coding DNA: TGTGCCAGCAGGGATGTTACGGGACCCCAGCATTTT. Amino acids: CASRDVTGPQHF.

V gene TRBV18 combines with J gene TRBJ1-1, with 8 bases that match TRBD1. V lost 4 bases to trimming and J lost 4 bases; unmatched junction nucleotides: 8. Germline V gene data show CDR1 as KGHSH and CDR2 as LQKENI. This CDR3 has 15 amino acids. The CDR3: CASSLGDRSVTEAFF. Written as DNA, the CDR3 is TGTGCCAGCTCACTAGGGGACAGGAGCGTCACTGAAGCTTTCTTT.

The rearrangement links TRBV24-1 to TRBJ1-1; D unresolved. The V gene lost 3 bases and the J gene lost 1 base, with 8 bases spanning the gap. This CDR3 has 14 amino acids. Germline V gene lookup returns CDR1 KGHDR and CDR2 SFDVKD. CDR3 loop: CATSDRGQNTEAFF. The CDR3 region has the DNA TGTGCCACCAGTGATCGTGGGCAGAACACTGAAGCTTTCTTT.

The genes are TRBV9 and TRBJ1-3; D might be TRBD1 (5 bases). Trimming took 4 bases from V and 0 from J, leaving 8 bases between them. Germline CDR1 reads SGDLS; CDR2 reads YYNGEE. This CDR3 comprises 14 residues. The CDR3 protein is CASSPGVSGNTIYF. The CDR3 region has the DNA TGTGCCAGCAGCCCGGGGGTCTCTGGAAACACCATATATTTT. The full variable domain, completed using reference TRBV9 and TRBJ1-3, is DSGVTQTPKHLITATGQRVTLRCSPRSGDLSVYWYQQSLDQGLQFLIQYYNGEERAKGNILERFSAQQFPDLHSELNLSSLELGDSALYFCASSPGVSGNTIYFGEGSWLTVV.

The CDR3 sequence: CASSLGGTSGGNEQFF. Here the CDR3 DNA reads TGCGCCAGCAGCTTGGGGGGCACCTCCGGGGGTAATGAGCAGTTCTTC. The rearrangement joins TRBV5-1 to TRBJ2-1, with a weak D call TRBD2 (6 bases). The V end was cut by 0 bases, the J end by 7 bases, with 17 bases between. The CDR3 spans 16 residues. The germline gives CDR1 SGHRS, CDR2 YFSETQ.

This chain links TRBV27 with TRBJ1-5; D remains ambiguous. The CDR3 has 13 amino acids. Germline assignment: CDR1 MNHEY and CDR2 SMNVEV (reference sequence). V lost 0 bases and J 6 bases, leaving 6 bases between the germline ends. For the CDR3, the DNA is TGTGCCAGCAGTTTATCAGGGCCTCAGCCCCAGCATTTT. This translates into CASSLSGPQPQHF.

The V gene is TRBV5-1, the J gene TRBJ2-7, with no clear D. Germline V gives CDR1 SGHRS, CDR2 YFSETQ. Trimming removed 1 base at V and 0 bases at J, with 11 bases between. This CDR3 has 15 amino acids. CDR3 residues: CASSLKGSASYEQYF. In nucleotides, the CDR3 is TGCGCCAGCAGCTTGAAGGGCAGCGCCTCCTACGAGCAGTACTTC.

V is TRBV27 and J is TRBJ1-2; 9 nucleotides line up with TRBD1. CDR3 size: 15 residues. Germline V lookup: CDR1 MNHEY, CDR2 SMNVEV (reference sequence). V dropped 5 bases and J dropped 4; count of bases not matched to a gene: 8. The CDR3 protein is CASSLTGTGPYGYTF. CDR3 nucleotides: TGTGCCAGCAGTCTTACCGGGACAGGGCCCTATGGCTACACCTTC.

The chain combines TRBV11-3 with TRBJ1-1, with a possible D match to TRBD1 (5 bases). CDR3 length: 14 amino acids. The germline CDR1 and CDR2 sequences are SGHNT and YENEEA. V was shortened by 6 bases and J by 1 base, with 12 bases between the two germline ends. CDR3 sequence: CASRLPRGNTEAFF. The CDR3 DNA reads TGTGCCAGCAGGTTACCGAGGGGGAACACTGAAGCTTTCTTT.

The V gene is TRBV2, the J gene TRBJ1-4; maybe TRBD1 (6 bases). Deletions cut 5 bases from V and 0 bases from J, with 7 bases between. CDR3 size: 14 residues. CDR1 and CDR2 from the germline V gene are SNHLY and FYNNEI. The chain's CDR3 is CASSRTATNEKLFF. The CDR3 bases are TGTGCCAGCAGTCGGACAGCAACTAATGAAAAACTGTTTTTT.

This clone appeared once. This sequence joins TRBV19 and TRBJ1-6, with D unresolved. Per germline, CDR1 LNHDA and CDR2 SQIVND (reference sequence). This CDR3 has 14 amino acids. The ends were cut back, 3 bases at V and 8 bases at J, with 11 bases in the middle. The CDR3 coding sequence is TGTGCCAGTAGTATGGGTGGGTTTCATTCACCCCTCCACTTT. This encodes CASSMGGFHSPLHF.

This sequence joins TRBV19 and TRBJ2-6, with D unresolved. The CDR3 totals 14 residues. Germline-derived CDR1 and CDR2 are LNHDA and SQIVND (reference sequence). Trimming took 7 bases from V and 4 from J, leaving 11 bases between them. CDR3: CASTLGRGANVLTF. In DNA, the CDR3 is TGTGCCAGTACCCTCGGGCGCGGGGCCAACGTCCTGACTTTC.